The subject of this entry is one TCR beta chain. Antigen: not known. Only in-frame clones appear in the TCRdb table, and some are missing; sequencing was by immunoSEQ multiplex PCR. The sample has more than 90,000 clones, about 83% seen once. The data are from a study of radiotherapy plus CTLA-4 blockade in lung cancer. Across the whole study: Objective responses were observed in around 17% of patients, and disease control was achieved by approximately 30%. The study's findings and limits: Reportedly, early blood T cell clone dynamics best predicted response, with interferon-beta. Tumor-origin TCR clones grew in blood after radiotherapy plus ipilimumab.

Alongside CTLA-4 blockade with ipilimumab, patients with chemo-refractory metastatic non-small-cell lung cancer received focal radiation. The J segment lost 7 bases and the V segment lost 6 bases, leaving 5 bases of the junction unmatched. The germline gives CDR1 LNHDA, CDR2 SQIVND (reference sequence). This CDR3 has 13 residues. This receptor was identified in a human donor with non-small cell lung cancer who had a partial response to radiotherapy plus ipilimumab. The V call is TRBV19, the J call TRBJ2-4; TRBD1 matches 8 bases. The sequenced sample was peripheral blood, obtained from a patient treated with radiotherapy plus ipilimumab. In DNA form, the CDR3 reads TGTGCCAGTAGATCGACAGGGGTGAACATTCAGTACTTC. The encoded protein is CASRSTGVNIQYF.